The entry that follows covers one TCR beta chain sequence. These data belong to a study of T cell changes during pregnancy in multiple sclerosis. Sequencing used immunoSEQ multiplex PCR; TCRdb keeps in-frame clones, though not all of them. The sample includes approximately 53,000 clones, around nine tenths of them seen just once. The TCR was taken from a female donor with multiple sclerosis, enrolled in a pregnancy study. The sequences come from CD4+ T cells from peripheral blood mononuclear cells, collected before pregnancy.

The CDR3 sequence: CASSESGQGALGAFF. Written as DNA, the CDR3 is TGTGCCAGCAGCGAAAGTGGGCAGGGGGCCTTGGGAGCTTTCTTT. The chain couples TRBV14 to TRBJ1-1; 8 nucleotides match TRBD1. The ends lost 5 bases at V and 10 bases at J; junction bases unmatched: 15. Germline values: CDR1 SGHDN, CDR2 FVKESK. This CDR3 is 15 amino acids long. The full variable domain, with the rest looked up from reference TRBV14 and TRBJ1-1, is EAGVTQFPSHSVIEKGQTVTLRCDPISGHDNLYWYRRVMGKEIKFLLHFVKESKQDESGMPNNRFLAERTGGTYSTLKVQPAELEDSGVYFCASSESGQGALGAFFGQGTRLTVV.